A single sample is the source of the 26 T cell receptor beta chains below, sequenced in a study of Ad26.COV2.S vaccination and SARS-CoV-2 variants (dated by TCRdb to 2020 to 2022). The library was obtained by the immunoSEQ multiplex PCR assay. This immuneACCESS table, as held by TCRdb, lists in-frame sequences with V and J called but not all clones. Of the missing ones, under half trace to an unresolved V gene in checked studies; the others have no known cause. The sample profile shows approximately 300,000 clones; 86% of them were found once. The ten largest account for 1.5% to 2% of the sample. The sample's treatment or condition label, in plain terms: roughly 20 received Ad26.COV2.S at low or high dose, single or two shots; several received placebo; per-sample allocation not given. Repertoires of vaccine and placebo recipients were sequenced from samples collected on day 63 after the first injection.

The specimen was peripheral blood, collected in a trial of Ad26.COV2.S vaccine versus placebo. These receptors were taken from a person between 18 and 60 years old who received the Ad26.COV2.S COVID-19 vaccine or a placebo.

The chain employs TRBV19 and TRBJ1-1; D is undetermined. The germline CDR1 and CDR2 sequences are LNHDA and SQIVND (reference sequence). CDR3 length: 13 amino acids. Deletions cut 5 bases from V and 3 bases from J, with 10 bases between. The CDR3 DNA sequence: TGTGCCAGTAGTTTTAGGTTGGACACTGAAGCTTTCTTT. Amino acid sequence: CASSFRLDTEAFF. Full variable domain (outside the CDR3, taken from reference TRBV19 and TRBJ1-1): DGGITQSPKYLFRKEGQNVTLSCEQNLNHDAMYWYRQDPGQGLRLIYYSQIVNDFQKGDIAEGYSVSREKKESFPLTVTSAQKNPTAFYLCASSFRLDTEAFFGQGTRLTVV.

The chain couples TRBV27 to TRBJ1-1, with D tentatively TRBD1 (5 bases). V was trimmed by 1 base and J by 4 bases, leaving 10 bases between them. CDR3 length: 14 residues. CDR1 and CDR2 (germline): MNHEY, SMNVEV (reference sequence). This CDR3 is CASSLYSGATEAFF. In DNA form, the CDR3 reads TGTGCCAGCAGTTTATATTCCGGGGCCACTGAAGCTTTCTTT.

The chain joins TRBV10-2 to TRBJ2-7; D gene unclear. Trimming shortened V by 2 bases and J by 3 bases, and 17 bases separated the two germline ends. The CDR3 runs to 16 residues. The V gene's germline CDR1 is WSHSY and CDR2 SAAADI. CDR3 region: CASSESPATTNYEQYF. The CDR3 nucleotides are TGCGCCAGCAGTGAGAGCCCAGCGACCACCAACTACGAGCAGTACTTC.

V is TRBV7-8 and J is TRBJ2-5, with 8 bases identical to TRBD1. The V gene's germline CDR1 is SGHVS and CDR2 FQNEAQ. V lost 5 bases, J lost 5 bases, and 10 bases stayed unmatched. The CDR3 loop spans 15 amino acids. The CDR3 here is CASSAWTGSSETQYF. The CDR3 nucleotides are TGTGCCAGCAGCGCCTGGACAGGGTCTAGTGAGACCCAGTACTTC.

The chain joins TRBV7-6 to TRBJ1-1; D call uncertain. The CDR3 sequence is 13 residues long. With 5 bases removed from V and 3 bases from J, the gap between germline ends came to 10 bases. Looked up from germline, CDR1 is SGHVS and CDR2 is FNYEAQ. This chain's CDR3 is CASSRLPDTEAFF. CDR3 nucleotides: TGTGCCAGCAGCCGTCTTCCGGACACTGAAGCTTTCTTT.

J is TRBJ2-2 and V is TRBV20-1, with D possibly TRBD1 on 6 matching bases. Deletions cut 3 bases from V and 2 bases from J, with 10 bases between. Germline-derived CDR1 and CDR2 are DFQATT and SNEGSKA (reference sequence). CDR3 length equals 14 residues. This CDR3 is CSASGTRNTGELFF. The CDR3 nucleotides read TGCAGTGCTAGTGGGACAAGAAACACCGGGGAGCTGTTTTTT.

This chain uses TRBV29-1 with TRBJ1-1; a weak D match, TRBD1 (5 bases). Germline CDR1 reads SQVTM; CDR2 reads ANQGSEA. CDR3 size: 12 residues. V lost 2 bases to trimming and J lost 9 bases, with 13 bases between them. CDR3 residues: CSVERVGTQAFF. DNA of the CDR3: TGCAGCGTTGAAAGAGTGGGGACTCAAGCTTTCTTT.

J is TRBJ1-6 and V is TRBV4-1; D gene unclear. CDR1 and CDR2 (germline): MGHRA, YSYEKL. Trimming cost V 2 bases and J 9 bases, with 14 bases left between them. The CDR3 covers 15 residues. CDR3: CASSQSALRGSPLHF. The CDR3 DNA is TGCGCCAGCAGCCAATCGGCGCTAAGAGGTTCACCCCTCCACTTT.

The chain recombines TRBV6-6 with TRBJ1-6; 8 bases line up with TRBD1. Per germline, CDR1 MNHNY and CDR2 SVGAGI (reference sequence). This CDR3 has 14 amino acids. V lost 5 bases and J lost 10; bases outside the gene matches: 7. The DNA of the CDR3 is TGTGCCAGCAGTCCGACAGGGGAAGTATCACCCCTCCACTTT. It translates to CASSPTGEVSPLHF.

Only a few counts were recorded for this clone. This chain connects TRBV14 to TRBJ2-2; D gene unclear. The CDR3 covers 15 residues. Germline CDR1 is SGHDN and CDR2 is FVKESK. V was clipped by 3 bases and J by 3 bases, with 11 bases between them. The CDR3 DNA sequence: TGTGCCAGCAGCCACGGAAACTCACACACCGGGGAGCTGTTTTTT. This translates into CASSHGNSHTGELFF.

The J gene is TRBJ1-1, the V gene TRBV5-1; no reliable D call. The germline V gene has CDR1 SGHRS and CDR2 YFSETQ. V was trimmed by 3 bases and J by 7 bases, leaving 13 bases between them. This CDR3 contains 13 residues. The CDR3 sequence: CASSWSTDGEAFF. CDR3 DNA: TGCGCCAGCAGCTGGAGTACGGACGGTGAAGCTTTCTTT.

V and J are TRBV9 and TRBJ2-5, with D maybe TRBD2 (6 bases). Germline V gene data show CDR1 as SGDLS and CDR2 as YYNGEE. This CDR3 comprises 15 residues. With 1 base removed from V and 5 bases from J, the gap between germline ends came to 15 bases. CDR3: CASSVLSGGWETQYF. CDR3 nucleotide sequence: TGTGCCAGCAGCGTATTATCCGGAGGGTGGGAGACCCAGTACTTC.

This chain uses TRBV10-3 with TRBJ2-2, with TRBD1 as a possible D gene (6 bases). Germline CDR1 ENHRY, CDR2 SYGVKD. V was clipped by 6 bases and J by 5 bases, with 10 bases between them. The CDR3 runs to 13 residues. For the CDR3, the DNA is TGTGCCATCAGACAGGACAGTACCGGGGAGCTGTTTTTT. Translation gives CAIRQDSTGELFF.

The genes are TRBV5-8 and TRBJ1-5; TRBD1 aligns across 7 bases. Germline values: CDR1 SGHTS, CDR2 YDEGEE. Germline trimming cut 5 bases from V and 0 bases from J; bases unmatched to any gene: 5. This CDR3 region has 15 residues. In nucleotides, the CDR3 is TGTGCCAGCAGGACAGGGATTTATAGCAATCAGCCCCAGCATTTT. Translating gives CASRTGIYSNQPQHF.

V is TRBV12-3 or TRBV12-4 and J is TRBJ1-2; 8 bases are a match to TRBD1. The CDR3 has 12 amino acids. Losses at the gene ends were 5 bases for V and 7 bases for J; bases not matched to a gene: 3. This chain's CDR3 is CASSADRVGYTF. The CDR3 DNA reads TGTGCCAGCAGTGCGGACAGGGTTGGCTACACCTTC.

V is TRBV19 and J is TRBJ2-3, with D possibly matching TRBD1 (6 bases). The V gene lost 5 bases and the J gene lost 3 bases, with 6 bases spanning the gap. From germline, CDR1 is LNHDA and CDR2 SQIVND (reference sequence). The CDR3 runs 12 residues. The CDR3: CASSQGTDTQYF. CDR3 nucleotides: TGTGCCAGTAGTCAGGGGACAGATACGCAGTATTTT. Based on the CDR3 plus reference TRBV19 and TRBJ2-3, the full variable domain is DGGITQSPKYLFRKEGQNVTLSCEQNLNHDAMYWYRQDPGQGLRLIYYSQIVNDFQKGDIAEGYSVSREKKESFPLTVTSAQKNPTAFYLCASSQGTDTQYFGPGTRLTVL.

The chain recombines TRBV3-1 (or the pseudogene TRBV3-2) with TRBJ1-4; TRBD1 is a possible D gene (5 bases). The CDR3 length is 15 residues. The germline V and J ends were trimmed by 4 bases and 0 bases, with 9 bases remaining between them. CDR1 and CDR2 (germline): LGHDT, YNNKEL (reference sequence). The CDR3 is CASSPQGPTNEKLFF. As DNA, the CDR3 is TGTGCCAGCAGCCCGCAGGGCCCAACTAATGAAAAACTGTTTTTT.

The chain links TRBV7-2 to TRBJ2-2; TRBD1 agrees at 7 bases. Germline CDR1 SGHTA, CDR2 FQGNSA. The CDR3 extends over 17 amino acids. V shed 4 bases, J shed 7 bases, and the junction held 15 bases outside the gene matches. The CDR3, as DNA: TGTGCCAGCAGCTCGCCGGCCTACAGGGGAAGGGGCGGGGAGCTGTTTTTT. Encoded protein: CASSSPAYRGRGGELFF.

Here the CDR3 reads CASSFLQETQYF. The CDR3 bases are TGTGCCAGCAGCTTTTTACAAGAGACCCAGTACTTC. This chain links TRBV7-9 with TRBJ2-5; no definite D call. Germline CDR1 SEHNR, CDR2 FQNEAQ (reference sequence). Trimming removed 3 bases at V and 2 bases at J, with 4 bases between. CDR3 size: 12 residues.

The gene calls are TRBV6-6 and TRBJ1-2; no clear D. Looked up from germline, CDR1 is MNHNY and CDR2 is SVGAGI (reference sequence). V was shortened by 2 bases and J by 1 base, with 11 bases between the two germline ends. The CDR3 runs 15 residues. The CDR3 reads CASSYGRNLNYGYTF. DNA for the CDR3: TGTGCCAGCAGTTACGGACGGAACCTTAACTATGGCTACACCTTC.

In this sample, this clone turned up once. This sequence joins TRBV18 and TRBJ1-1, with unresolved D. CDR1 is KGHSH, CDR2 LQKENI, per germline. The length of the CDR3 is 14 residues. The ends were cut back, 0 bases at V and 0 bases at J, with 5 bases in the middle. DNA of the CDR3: TGTGCCAGCTCACCACCGTCGTTGAACACTGAAGCTTTCTTT. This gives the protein CASSPPSLNTEAFF.

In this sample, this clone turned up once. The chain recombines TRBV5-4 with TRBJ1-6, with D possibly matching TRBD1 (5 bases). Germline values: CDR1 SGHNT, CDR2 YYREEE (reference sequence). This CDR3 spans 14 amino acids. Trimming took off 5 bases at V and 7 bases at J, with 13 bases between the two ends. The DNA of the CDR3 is TGTGCCAGCAGTAAAGACCCAGGGAATTCACCCCTCCACTTT. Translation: CASSKDPGNSPLHF.

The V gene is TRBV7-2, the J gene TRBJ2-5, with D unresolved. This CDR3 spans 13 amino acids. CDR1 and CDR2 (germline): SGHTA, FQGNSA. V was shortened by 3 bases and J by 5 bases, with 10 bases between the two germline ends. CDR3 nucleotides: TGTGCCAGCAGCTTGGGCGCCTGGGAGACCCAGTACTTC. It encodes CASSLGAWETQYF.

Here the CDR3 reads CASSRTGQETQYF. For the CDR3, the DNA is TGTGCCAGCAGTAGGACAGGACAAGAGACCCAGTACTTC. The chain has TRBV6-5 and TRBJ2-5, with 7 positions matching TRBD1. Germline CDR1 and CDR2: MNHEY and SVGAGI. The CDR3 consists of 13 residues. After removal of 5 bases from V and 2 bases from J, the junction contained 2 bases not matched to a gene.

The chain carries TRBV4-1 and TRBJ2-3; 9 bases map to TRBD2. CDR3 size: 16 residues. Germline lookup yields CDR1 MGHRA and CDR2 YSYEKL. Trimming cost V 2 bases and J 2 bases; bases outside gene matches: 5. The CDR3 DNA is TGCGCCAGCAGCCAACTTGCGGGGGGGTACACAGATACGCAGTATTTT. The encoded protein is CASSQLAGGYTDTQYF.

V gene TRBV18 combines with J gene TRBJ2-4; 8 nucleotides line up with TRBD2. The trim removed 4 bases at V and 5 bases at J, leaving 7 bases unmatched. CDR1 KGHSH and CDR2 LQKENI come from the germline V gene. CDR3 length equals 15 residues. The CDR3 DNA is TGTGCCAGCTCACAACGGACTAGCACTGAAAACATTCAGTACTTC. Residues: CASSQRTSTENIQYF.